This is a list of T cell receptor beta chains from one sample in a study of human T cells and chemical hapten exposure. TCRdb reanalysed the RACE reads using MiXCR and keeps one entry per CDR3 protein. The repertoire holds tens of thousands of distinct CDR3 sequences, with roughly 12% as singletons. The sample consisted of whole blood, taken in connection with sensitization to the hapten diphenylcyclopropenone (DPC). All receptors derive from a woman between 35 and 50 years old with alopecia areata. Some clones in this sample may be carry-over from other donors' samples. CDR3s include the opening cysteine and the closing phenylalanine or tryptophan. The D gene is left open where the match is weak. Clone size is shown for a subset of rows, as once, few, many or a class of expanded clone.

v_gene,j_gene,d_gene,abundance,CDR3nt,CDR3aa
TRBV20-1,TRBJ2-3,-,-,TGCAGTGCTCCCGCGGACGGGGGCACGCAGTATTTT,CSAPADGGTQYF
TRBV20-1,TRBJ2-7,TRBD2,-,TGCAGTGCTAGAGGGCCTAAGGGACTAGCGAGGTACGAGCAGTACTTC,CSARGPKGLARYEQYF
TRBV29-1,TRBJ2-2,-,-,TGCAGCGTTAAGAGGACCCCAAGTCCCGGGGAGCTGTTTTTT,CSVKRTPSPGELFF
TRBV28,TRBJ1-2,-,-,TGTGCCAGCAGTTCGACAGATTCAAATGGCTACACCTTC,CASSSTDSNGYTF
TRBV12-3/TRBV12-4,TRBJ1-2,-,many,TGTGCCAGCAGCGTTCTGGGAGGCTACACCTTC,CASSVLGGYTF
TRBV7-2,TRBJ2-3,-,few,TGTGCCAGCAGCTCAGCAGATACGCAGTATTTT,CASSSADTQYF
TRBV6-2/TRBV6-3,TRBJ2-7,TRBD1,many,TGTGCCAGCAGTCCCCCCCGAGGACAGGGGGTACACGAGCAGTACTTC,CASSPPRGQGVHEQYF
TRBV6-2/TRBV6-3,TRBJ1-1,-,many,TGTGCCAGCAGTTACCGCAACACTGAAGCTTTCTTT,CASSYRNTEAFF
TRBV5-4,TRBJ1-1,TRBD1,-,TGTGCCAGCAGCCATCAGGGGGGAACTGAAGCTTTCTTT,CASSHQGGTEAFF
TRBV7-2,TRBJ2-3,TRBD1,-,TGTGCCAGCAGCCGGACAGGGCCTAGCACAGATACGCAGTATTTT,CASSRTGPSTDTQYF
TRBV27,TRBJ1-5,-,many,TGTGCCACCTCCCCCGGGCAGGGTCCCAATCAGCCCCAGCATTTT,CATSPGQGPNQPQHF
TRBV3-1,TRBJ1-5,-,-,TGTGCCAGCAGCCCAGCATGGGGTATGGGCAATCAGCCCCAGCATTTT,CASSPAWGMGNQPQHF
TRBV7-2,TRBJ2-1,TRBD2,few,TGTGCCAGCAGCTTAGGTTCCCCCGGGGGGGGCAATGAGCAGTTCTTC,CASSLGSPGGGNEQFF
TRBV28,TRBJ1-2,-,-,TGTGCCAGCAGACTCGAGAGCTATGGCTACACCTTC,CASRLESYGYTF
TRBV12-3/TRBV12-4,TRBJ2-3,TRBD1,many,TGTGCCAGCAGTTTAGTACACGGGGTGGAACAGGGGAAAGATACGCAGTATTTT,CASSLVHGVEQGKDTQYF